The present entry profiles one T cell receptor (beta chain) with its context. Its cognate antigen is unknown. Germline V gene data show CDR1 as SGHTA and CDR2 as FQGNSA. The CDR3 is 13 residues long. The V end lost 1 base, the J end lost 11 bases, and 11 bases lay between the germline ends. The sample comes from a study of post-analysis software for immune sequencing data. Broader study findings: Compared against controls, patients with multiple sclerosis displayed significantly lower normalized Chao1 diversity. Patients used several TRBV segments, including TRBV5-6, TRBV5-1 and TRBV20-1, more often than controls.

Unique molecular identifiers were built into the TCR beta cDNA libraries. MiXCR was run by TCRdb on the PCR reads, yielding one entry per CDR3 protein. Of about 190,000 distinct CDR3 sequences listed, approximately 29% are singletons. The specimen sequenced was blood. The chain has TRBV7-2 and TRBJ2-2, with D uncertain. The sequence derives from a girl between 2 and 17 years old with multiple sclerosis. CDR3 residues: CASSLVVAYELFF. CDR3 sequence (DNA): TGTGCCAGCAGCTTAGTCGTTGCCTACGAGCTGTTTTTT.